This T cell receptor beta chain stems from a study of CD8+CD57+ T cells in acquired aplastic anemia. Study summary: Mean DNA quantity obtained from sorted CD4+ and CD8+ cells was 3 to 4 ug. General observations from the study: Overlap between patients and controls comprised twenty-nine CD8+ CDR3 sequences. Patients showed no significant difference from controls in CD8+ Simpson's diversity.

By flow cytometry, patients selected for sequencing had shown an expansion of CD8+CD57+ cells. Patients, without exception, had severe acquired aplastic anemia. As to this clonotype: Antigen specificity is unknown.

The CDR3 has 13 residues. Germline values: CDR1 DFQATT, CDR2 SNEGSKA (reference sequence). Trimming cost V 8 bases and J 2 bases, with 15 bases left between them. Genomic DNA, serving as template, underwent TCR beta VDJ and CDR3 profiling. TCRdb itself ran the reads through MiXCR, one entry per CDR3 protein. There are roughly 500,000 distinct CDR3 sequences in the sample; around 33% occur only once, and less than 1% lies in the top ten. This receptor was taken from a human donor with aplastic anemia. Source material: sorted CD4+, CD8+, or CD8+CD57+ T cells (not recorded which) from PBMCs. The chain employs TRBV20-1 and TRBJ2-5, with D possibly matching TRBD2 (5 bases). The CDR3 protein is CSQRAGTQETQYF. CDR3 sequence (DNA): TGCAGTCAAAGGGCGGGCACACAAGAGACCCAGTACTTC.